This paragraph reports one TCR beta chain. Antigen specificity is unknown. TCRdb passed the 5' RACE reads through MiXCR, listing each CDR3 protein once. Of 700,000 to 950,000 distinct CDR3 sequences in the sample, around 12% were seen once. Trimming took 5 bases from V and 8 from J, leaving 8 bases between them. This CDR3 spans 11 amino acids. The germline CDR1 and CDR2 sequences are PRHDT and FYEKMQ (reference sequence). The sample originates from a study of identical twins. Overall study findings and caveats: Within beta out-of-frame sequences, the excess sharing observed between twins was weaker. Twins shared out-of-frame alpha sequences with excess low generation probability. The study drew conclusions from cross-sectional statistical analysis, not from following the same donors.

The same data also went into a second study, on yellow fever vaccine responses in identical twins.

The receptor's source is a woman in her late teens or twenties in good health. The sample consisted of PBMCs. The V gene is TRBV13, the J gene TRBJ2-3; tentatively, D is TRBD2 (5 bases). CDR3 coding DNA: TGTGCCAGCAGCCCGGACTTTACGCAGTATTTT. Its translation: CASSPDFTQYF. The full variable domain, in which reference TRBV13 and TRBJ2-3 provide the parts outside the CDR3, is AAGVIQSPRHLIKEKRETATLKCYPIPRHDTVYWYQQGPGQDPQFLISFYEKMQSDKGSIPDRFSAQQFSDYHSELNMSSLELGDSALYFCASSPDFTQYFGPGTRLTVL.